This TCR beta chain was sequenced for a study of blood T cell repertoires in COVID-19. Authors' analysis steps: Estimation of nucleated cell counts relied on the amplification of reference gene primers. Generated by immunoSEQ multiplex PCR, the TCRdb table keeps only in-frame clones and is missing some. V and J calls and clone size come straight from that table; D and trimming were deduced from the DNA. In the table there are hundreds of thousands of clones, approximately 90% of which are singletons. The CDR3 totals 14 residues. The V gene lost 2 bases and the J gene lost 2 bases, with 9 bases spanning the gap. Per the germline V gene, CDR1 is SGHNT and CDR2 is YYREEE (reference sequence). Symptom resolution, clearance, or two negative PCRs marked donors in Cohort 3 as recovered.

The origin of this receptor is a woman aged 55-70 years who had recovered from COVID-19. Material: PBMCs or T cells enriched from blood (not recorded which). The rearrangement joins TRBV5-4 to TRBJ2-3; a possible D gene is TRBD2 (5 bases). The CDR3 DNA reads as TGTGCCAGCAGCTTTGCGGGTTCCACAGATACGCAGTATTTT. Amino acid sequence: CASSFAGSTDTQYF.